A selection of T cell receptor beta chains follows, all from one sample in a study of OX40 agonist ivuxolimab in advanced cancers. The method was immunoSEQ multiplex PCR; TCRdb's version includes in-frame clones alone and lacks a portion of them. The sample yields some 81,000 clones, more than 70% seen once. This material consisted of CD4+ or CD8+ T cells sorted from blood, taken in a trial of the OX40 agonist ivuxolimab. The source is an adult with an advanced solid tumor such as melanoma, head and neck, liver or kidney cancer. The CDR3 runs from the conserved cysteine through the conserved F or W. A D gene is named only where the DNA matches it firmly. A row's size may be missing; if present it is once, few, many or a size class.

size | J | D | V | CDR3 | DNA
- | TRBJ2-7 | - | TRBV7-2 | CASSFYMAGSSYEQYF | TGTGCCAGCAGCTTTTATATGGCAGGGAGCTCCTACGAGCAGTACTTC
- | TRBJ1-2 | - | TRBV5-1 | CASSLGGTENYGYTF | TGCGCCAGCAGCTTGGGGGGGACCGAGAACTATGGCTACACCTTC
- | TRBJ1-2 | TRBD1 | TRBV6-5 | CASSYSGTGLYGYTF | TGTGCCAGCAGTTACTCGGGGACAGGGCTATATGGCTACACCTTC
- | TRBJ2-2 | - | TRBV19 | CASSMRQGGSGELFF | TGTGCCAGTAGTATGAGGCAGGGTGGTTCGGGGGAGCTGTTTTTT
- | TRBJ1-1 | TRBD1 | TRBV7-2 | CASSLVRGRNTEAFF | TGTGCCAGCAGCTTAGTCAGGGGGCGGAACACTGAAGCTTTCTTT
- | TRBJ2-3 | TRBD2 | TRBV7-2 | CASSLTSGRSPDTQYF | TGTGCCAGCAGCTTAACTAGCGGGAGAAGCCCAGATACGCAGTATTTT
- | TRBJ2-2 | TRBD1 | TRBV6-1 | CASSGRTGLTGELFF | TGTGCCAGCAGTGGCCGGACAGGGCTCACCGGGGAGCTGTTTTTT
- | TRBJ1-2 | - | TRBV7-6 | CASSPMTANYGYTF | TGTGCCAGCAGTCCTATGACAGCCAACTATGGCTACACCTTC
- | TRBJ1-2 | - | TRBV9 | CASSVGAGPGYTF | TGTGCCAGCAGCGTAGGGGCGGGCCCGGGCTACACCTTC
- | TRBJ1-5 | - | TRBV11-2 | CASSWDRGNQPQHF | TGTGCCAGCAGCTGGGACCGTGGGAATCAGCCCCAGCATTTT
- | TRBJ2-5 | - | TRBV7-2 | CASSLKETQYF | TGTGCCAGCAGCTTAAAAGAGACCCAGTACTTC
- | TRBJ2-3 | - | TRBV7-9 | CASRGADTQYF | TGTGCCAGCAGAGGCGCAGATACGCAGTATTTT
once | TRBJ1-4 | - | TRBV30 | CAWSVTGLNEKLFF | TGTGCCTGGAGTGTAACGGGCTTGAATGAAAAACTGTTTTTT
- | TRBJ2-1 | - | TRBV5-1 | CASSLPGSYNEQFF | TGCGCCAGCAGCTTGCCAGGGAGCTACAATGAGCAGTTCTTC
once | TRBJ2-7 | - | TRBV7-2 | CASSLGAGSYEQYF | TGTGCCAGCAGCTTAGGGGCCGGGTCCTACGAGCAGTACTTC
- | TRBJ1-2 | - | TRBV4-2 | CASSQDRAGDGGYTF | TGTGCCAGCAGCCAAGATCGAGCTGGGGATGGTGGCTACACCTTC
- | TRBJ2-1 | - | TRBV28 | CASSLSNEQFF | TGTGCCAGCAGTTTATCGAATGAGCAGTTCTTC
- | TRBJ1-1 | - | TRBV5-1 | CASSLVAATNTEAFF | TGCGCCAGCAGCTTGGTAGCCGCTACGAACACTGAAGCTTTCTTT
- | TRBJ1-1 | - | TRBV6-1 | CASSAPMGVNTEAFF | TGTGCCAGCAGTGCCCCTATGGGGGTCAACACTGAAGCTTTCTTT
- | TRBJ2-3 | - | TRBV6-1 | CATRRGGDTQYF | TGTGCAACCCGTAGAGGGGGGGATACGCAGTATTTT
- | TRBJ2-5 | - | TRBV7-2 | CASTQGATRETQYF | TGTGCCAGCACCCAAGGGGCTACCAGAGAGACCCAGTACTTC
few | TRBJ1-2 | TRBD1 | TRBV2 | CATGTVDLKNYGYTF | TGTGCCACCGGGACAGTAGATCTGAAGAACTATGGCTACACCTTC
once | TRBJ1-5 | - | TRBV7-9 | CASSGGSGQNQPQHF | TGTGCCAGCTCGGGGGGTTCGGGGCAAAATCAGCCCCAGCATTTT
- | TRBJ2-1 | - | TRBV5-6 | CASSLDRGRNNEQFF | TGTGCCAGCAGCTTGGATAGGGGAAGGAACAATGAGCAGTTCTTC
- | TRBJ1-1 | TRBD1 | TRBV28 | CASYRGQDTEAFF | TGTGCCAGCTACAGGGGGCAGGACACTGAAGCTTTCTTT
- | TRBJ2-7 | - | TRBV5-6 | CASSLTLGTGSYEQYF | TGTGCCAGCAGCTTGACCCTCGGGACTGGCTCCTACGAGCAGTACTTC
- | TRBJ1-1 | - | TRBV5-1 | CASSFLGTGGTEAFF | TGCGCCAGCAGCTTTTTAGGGACGGGAGGCACTGAAGCTTTCTTT
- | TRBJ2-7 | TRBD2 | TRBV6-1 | CASIFGLAGGGEQYF | TGTGCCAGCATTTTCGGACTAGCGGGAGGAGGCGAGCAGTACTTC
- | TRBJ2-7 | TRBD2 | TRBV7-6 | CASSLAGGTYEQYF | TGTGCCAGCAGCTTAGCGGGGGGGACCTACGAGCAGTACTTC
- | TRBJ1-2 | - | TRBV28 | CASSLGVSYGYTF | TGTGCCAGCAGTTTAGGGGTTAGCTATGGCTACACCTTC
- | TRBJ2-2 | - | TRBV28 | CASSLGTHRTGELFF | TGTGCCAGCAGTTTGGGGACCCATCGTACCGGGGAGCTGTTTTTT
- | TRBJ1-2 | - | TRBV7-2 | CASTIGVRDGYTF | TGTGCCAGCACCATTGGGGTCAGGGATGGCTACACCTTC
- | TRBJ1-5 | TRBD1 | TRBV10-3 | CAISGQGEQPQHF | TGTGCCATCAGCGGACAGGGTGAACAGCCCCAGCATTTT
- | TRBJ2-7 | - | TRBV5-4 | CASSLGQSYEQYF | TGTGCCAGCAGCTTGGGACAGTCCTACGAGCAGTACTTC
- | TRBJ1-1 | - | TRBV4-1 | CASSQDQGGFDEAFF | TGCGCCAGCAGCCAAGATCAGGGAGGGTTTGATGAAGCTTTCTTT
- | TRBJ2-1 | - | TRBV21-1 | CASSKLPGQGDEDEQFF | TGTGCCAGCAGCAAGCTCCCGGGACAGGGTGATGAAGATGAGCAGTTCTTC
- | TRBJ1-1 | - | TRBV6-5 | CASSYSISLNTEAFF | TGTGCCAGCAGTTACTCCATTAGTTTGAACACTGAAGCTTTCTTT
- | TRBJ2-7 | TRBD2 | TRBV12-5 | CASGLATTFAGGPIYEQYF | TGTGCTAGTGGTTTGGCTACTACCTTTGCGGGAGGGCCCATCTATGAGCAGTACTTC
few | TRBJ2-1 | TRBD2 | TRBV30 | CAWSGLAGGLNEQFF | TGTGCCTGGAGTGGACTAGCGGGGGGGCTCAATGAGCAGTTCTTC
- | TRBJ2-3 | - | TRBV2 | CASLRISTDTQYF | TGTGCCAGCTTACGGATATCCACAGATACGCAGTATTTT
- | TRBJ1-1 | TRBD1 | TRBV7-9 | CASSARDRGNTEAFF | TGTGCCAGCAGCGCGAGGGACAGAGGGAACACTGAAGCTTTCTTT
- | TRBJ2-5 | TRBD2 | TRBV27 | CASRGHSGGARETQYF | TGTGCCAGCAGAGGACATAGCGGGGGGGCGCGAGAGACCCAGTACTTC
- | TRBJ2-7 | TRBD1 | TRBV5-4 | CASSLDRATSYEQYF | TGTGCCAGCAGCCTCGACAGGGCCACCTCCTACGAGCAGTACTTC
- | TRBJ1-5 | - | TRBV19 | CASSMNRLNQPQHF | TGTGCCAGTAGTATGAACAGGCTCAATCAGCCCCAGCATTTT
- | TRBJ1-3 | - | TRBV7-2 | CASSLHVSGNTIYF | TGTGCCAGCAGCTTACACGTCTCTGGAAACACCATATATTTT
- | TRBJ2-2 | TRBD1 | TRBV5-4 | CASSLVLGYRGHNTGELFF | TGTGCCAGCAGCTTGGTCCTTGGTTACAGGGGGCATAACACCGGGGAGCTGTTTTTT
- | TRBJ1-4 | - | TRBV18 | CASSPYQRAATNEKLFF | TGTGCCAGCTCCCCTTATCAACGCGCTGCAACTAATGAAAAACTGTTTTTT
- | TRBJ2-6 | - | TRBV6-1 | CASTEGGSRANVLTF | TGTGCCAGCACCGAAGGAGGAAGTAGGGCCAACGTCCTGACTTTC
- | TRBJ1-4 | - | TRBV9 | CASSVAGQPTVGEKLFF | TGTGCCAGCAGCGTAGCTGGGCAACCGACAGTGGGCGAAAAACTGTTTTTT
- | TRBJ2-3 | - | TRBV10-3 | CAIRETGGADTQYF | TGTGCCATCAGAGAAACAGGTGGGGCAGATACGCAGTATTTT
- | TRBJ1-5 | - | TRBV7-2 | CASSLSNQPQHF | TGTGCCAGCAGCCTTAGCAATCAGCCCCAGCATTTT
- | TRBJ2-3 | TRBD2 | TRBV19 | CASGRGGRTDTQYF | TGTGCCAGCGGGAGGGGGGGGCGCACAGATACGCAGTATTTT